These 9 T cell receptor beta chains were all obtained from the same sample, sequenced in a study of shared clonotypes between healthy human individuals. Profiling relied on immunoSEQ multiplex PCR, and the TCRdb table lists in-frame clones only, not all of them. The sample holds hundreds of thousands of clones, around 96% seen once. The naive CD8 population came from CD45RO-negative cells selected for CCR7, without terminally differentiated effector memory CD45RA+ cells. Sequencing was done on a sample of naive CD8+ T cells sorted from blood. These receptors were collected from a man younger than 40 in good health.

The V and J genes are TRBV5-1 and TRBJ2-2; TRBD1 agrees at 9 bases. There are 18 residues in the CDR3. Looked up from germline, CDR1 is SGHRS and CDR2 is YFSETQ. The V and J ends lost 2 bases and 4 bases, in that order; junction bases with no gene match: 12. CDR3 residues: CASSFASGQGRGTGELFF. The CDR3 DNA reads as TGCGCCAGCAGCTTTGCCTCTGGACAGGGGAGGGGCACCGGGGAGCTGTTTTTT. Supplemented by reference TRBV5-1 and TRBJ2-2, the full variable domain reads KAGVTQTPRYLIKTRGQQVTLSCSPISGHRSVSWYQQTPGQGLQFLFEYFSETQRNKGNFPGRFSGRQFSNSRSEMNVSTLELGDSALYLCASSFASGQGRGTGELFFGEGSRLTVL.

The chain has TRBV6-5 and TRBJ2-7; 11 nucleotides align to TRBD1. The CDR3 extends over 16 amino acids. Unmatched junction bases numbered 5, after V lost 0 bases and J lost 4 bases. The germline V gene has CDR1 MNHEY and CDR2 SVGAGI. Written as DNA, the CDR3 is TGTGCCAGCAGTTACTCCCGGACAGGGGGCCTATACGAGCAGTACTTC. Protein sequence: CASSYSRTGGLYEQYF.

The rearrangement uses TRBV5-1 and TRBJ1-1, with D tentatively TRBD1 (5 bases). Looked up from germline, CDR1 is SGHRS and CDR2 is YFSETQ. The CDR3 is 14 residues long. V lost 1 base and J lost 4, with 11 bases in between. The CDR3 coding sequence is TGCGCCAGCAGCTTGAGGGGAGTAGGCACTGAAGCTTTCTTT. This codes for CASSLRGVGTEAFF.

This chain connects TRBV2 to TRBJ2-7, with a tentative D call TRBD2 (6 bases). The V end was cut by 9 bases, the J end by 6 bases, with 9 bases between. The CDR3 loop spans 10 amino acids. The germline CDR1 and CDR2 sequences are SNHLY and FYNNEI. CDR3 bases: TGTGCCAGTCAGGGAGGCGAGCAGTACTTC. Amino acids: CASQGGEQYF. The full variable domain, rest sourced from reference TRBV2 and TRBJ2-7, is EPEVTQTPSHQVTQMGQEVILRCVPISNHLYFYWYRQILGQKVEFLVSFYNNEISEKSEIFDDQFSVERPDGSNFTLKIRSTKLEDSAMYFCASQGGEQYFGPGTRLTVT.

This chain uses TRBV7-2 with TRBJ2-4, with TRBD2 matching 9 bases. This CDR3 region has 15 residues. Germline V gene lookup returns CDR1 SGHTA and CDR2 FQGNSA. With V trimmed by 5 bases and J by 5 bases, 7 bases remained unmatched. CDR3 region: CASSPGRTSENIQYF. CDR3 nucleotide sequence: TGTGCCAGCAGCCCCGGGAGGACTAGCGAAAACATTCAGTACTTC.

The CDR3 coding sequence is TGCGCCAGCAGCGTGGGACTAAATTACGAGCAGTACTTC. Translating gives CASSVGLNYEQYF. This chain links TRBV5-1 with TRBJ2-7; 7 nucleotides align to TRBD2. CDR3 size: 13 residues. Unmatched junction bases numbered 5, after V lost 4 bases and J lost 4 bases. CDR1 SGHRS and CDR2 YFSETQ come from the germline V gene.

The rearrangement joins TRBV19 to TRBJ2-7; no clear D gene. The CDR3 consists of 13 residues. V shed 3 bases and J shed 2 bases, with 8 bases lying between them. CDR1 LNHDA and CDR2 SQIVND come from the germline V gene (reference sequence). The CDR3 here is CASSMFRTYEQYF. CDR3 in DNA: TGTGCCAGTAGTATGTTTCGGACCTACGAGCAGTACTTC.

This chain uses TRBV27 with TRBJ2-1, with a tentative D call TRBD1 (5 bases). Trimming took off 6 bases at V and 8 bases at J, with 17 bases between the two ends. This CDR3 is 14 amino acids long. Germline CDR1 reads MNHEY; CDR2 reads SMNVEV (reference sequence). The CDR3 DNA is TGTGCCAGCAGGGCTCTGGGGCATATCGATGAGCAGTTCTTC. As protein: CASRALGHIDEQFF.

CDR3 in amino acids: CASSLSPSPIYEQYF. The CDR3 nucleotides are TGTGCCAGCAGCTTAAGCCCCTCCCCAATATACGAGCAGTACTTC. The gene calls are TRBV7-3 and TRBJ2-7, with D hard to call. The V end lost 1 base, the J end lost 4 bases, and 14 bases lay between the germline ends. The length of the CDR3 is 15 residues. The V gene's germline CDR1 is SGHTA and CDR2 FQGTGA.